This entry lists 30 T cell receptor beta chains sequenced from one sample in a study of T cell repertoires in cytomegalovirus infection (dated by TCRdb to the late 2010s). The sequencing machine was an Illumina HiSeq 1500. The raw public reads went through TCRdb reprocessing: fastp at Q25, MiXCR clone calling, in-frame beta chains kept. Each entry merges the rows of one CDR3 protein and shows their most common DNA and genes. The sample table lists about 190,000 distinct CDR3 sequences, 28% of them with a count of one. The top ten clones comprise 31% of the sample. What was sequenced was PBMCs. All receptors come from a human donor in good health (CMV status not recorded). Some clones in this sample may be carry-over from other donors' samples.

This sequence joins TRBV10-3 and TRBJ1-1; TRBD1 might be the D (6 bases). Germline values: CDR1 ENHRY, CDR2 SYGVKD. V gave up 0 bases and J gave up 5 bases, with 13 bases separating them. The CDR3 length is 15 residues. The CDR3 is CAISESPGAGTEAFF. CDR3 nucleotides: TGTGCCATCAGTGAGTCGCCAGGGGCGGGAACTGAAGCTTTCTTT.

This clonotype was found many times. The CDR3 region has the DNA TGTGCCAGCAGTTTCCCCCGCGGGGGGACCACAGATACGCAGTATTTT. This sequence encodes CASSFPRGGTTDTQYF. The chain is built from TRBV6-2 or TRBV6-3 and TRBJ2-3, with 8 bases lining up with TRBD2. The length of the CDR3 is 16 residues. CDR1 is MNHEY and CDR2 is SVGEGT in the germline V gene. The junction had 8 bases not matched to a gene; V was cut back by 4 bases and J by 2 bases.

This chain uses TRBV4-1 with TRBJ1-2; a weak D match, TRBD1 (6 bases). The germline V gene has CDR1 MGHRA and CDR2 YSYEKL. The CDR3 extends over 15 amino acids. V shed 0 bases and J shed 1 base, with 9 bases lying between them. In nucleotides, the CDR3 is TGCGCCAGCAGCCAAGAAGGAGGGGGTAACTATGGCTACACCTTC. This encodes CASSQEGGGNYGYTF.

The rearrangement joins TRBV5-1 to TRBJ2-2; D possibly corresponds to TRBD1 (6 bases). The V gene lost 0 bases and the J gene lost 6 bases, with 15 bases spanning the gap. Germline V gives CDR1 SGHRS, CDR2 YFSETQ. This CDR3 spans 16 amino acids. CDR3 protein: CASSLASGAASGELFF. The DNA of the CDR3 is TGCGCCAGCAGCTTGGCGTCAGGGGCAGCATCCGGGGAGCTGTTTTTT. Variable domain in full (rest from reference TRBV5-1 and TRBJ2-2): KAGVTQTPRYLIKTRGQQVTLSCSPISGHRSVSWYQQTPGQGLQFLFEYFSETQRNKGNFPGRFSGRQFSNSRSEMNVSTLELGDSALYLCASSLASGAASGELFFGEGSRLTVL.

The gene calls are TRBV2 and TRBJ1-4; D is undetermined. The germline V gene has CDR1 SNHLY and CDR2 FYNNEI. Trimming removed 5 bases at V and 0 bases at J, with 10 bases between. The CDR3 runs 15 residues. The CDR3 is CASSTDGATNEKLFF. CDR3 nucleotide sequence: TGTGCCAGCAGTACGGACGGTGCAACTAATGAAAAACTGTTTTTT.

This clonotype was seen a handful of times. The chain employs TRBV12-3 or TRBV12-4 and TRBJ2-2; 12 nucleotides line up with TRBD2. V was clipped by 6 bases and J by 5 bases; unmatched bases: 4. This CDR3 has 15 residues. Here the CDR3 DNA reads TGTGCCAGCAGCCCTAGCGGGGGGGCTACCGGGGAGCTGTTTTTT. This encodes CASSPSGGATGELFF.

This clonotype has only a few counts. The rearrangement uses TRBV7-2 and TRBJ1-1; 8 nucleotides line up with TRBD1. V shed 3 bases and J 4 bases; nucleotides not matched to a gene: 7. CDR1 is SGHTA, CDR2 FQGNSA, per germline. The CDR3 is 15 residues long. Written as DNA, the CDR3 is TGTGCCAGCAGCTTCGACAGGGGCTGGAGCACTGAAGCTTTCTTT. Its protein product is CASSFDRGWSTEAFF. The full variable domain, completed using reference TRBV7-2 and TRBJ1-1, is GAGVSQSPSNKVTEKGKDVELRCDPISGHTALYWYRQSLGQGLEFLIYFQGNSAPDKSGLPSDRFSAERTGGSVSTLTIQRTQQEDSAVYLCASSFDRGWSTEAFFGQGTRLTVV.

The sample holds a few counts of this clonotype. This chain links TRBV12-3 or TRBV12-4 with TRBJ2-3; D remains ambiguous. Deletions cut 5 bases from V and 4 bases from J, with 10 bases between. The CDR3 totals 13 residues. CDR3 sequence: CASSQDQADTQYF. The CDR3 DNA reads TGTGCCAGCAGTCAAGATCAGGCAGATACGCAGTATTTT.

The gene calls are TRBV29-1 and TRBJ2-1; 9 bases match TRBD2. Germline-derived CDR1 and CDR2 are SQVTM and ANQGSEA. The CDR3 spans 12 residues. CDR3 coding DNA: TGCACCGGCGGGGGGGCCAACAATGAGCAGTTCTTC. The encoded protein is CTGGGANNEQFF.

This sequence joins TRBV7-8 and TRBJ1-1, with unresolved D. V dropped 1 base and J dropped 2 bases, with 14 bases sitting between them. This CDR3 has 16 amino acids. Germline-derived CDR1 and CDR2 are SGHVS and FQNEAQ. CDR3 in amino acids: CASSLVAGAFNTEAFF. For the CDR3, the DNA is TGTGCCAGCAGCTTAGTAGCAGGAGCCTTCAACACTGAAGCTTTCTTT.

This clonotype has only one observation. This chain links TRBV9 with TRBJ2-4; D might be TRBD1 (5 bases). V dropped 0 bases and J dropped 6 bases, with 7 bases sitting between them. Germline V gene sequence: CDR1 SGDLS, CDR2 YYNGEE. The CDR3 runs to 13 residues. CDR3 in amino acids: CASSVGGGNIQYF. As DNA, the CDR3 is TGTGCCAGCAGCGTAGGGGGCGGAAACATTCAGTACTTC.

This clonotype turned up a few times. This chain links TRBV11-2 with TRBJ2-7; D ambiguous. Germline values: CDR1 SGHAT, CDR2 FQNNGV. The V end lost 2 bases, the J end lost 1 base, and 9 bases lay between the germline ends. There are 14 residues in the CDR3. CDR3 bases: TGTGCCAGCAGCTTACATCCTAAATCCTACGAGCAGTACTTC. It encodes CASSLHPKSYEQYF. Using reference TRBV11-2 and TRBJ2-7 for the parts outside the CDR3, the full variable domain is EAGVAQSPRYKIIEKRQSVAFWCNPISGHATLYWYQQILGQGPKLLIQFQNNGVVDDSQLPKDRFSAERLKGVDSTLKIQPAKLEDSAVYLCASSLHPKSYEQYFGPGTRLTVT.

This chain joins TRBV3-1 and TRBJ2-7; D is possibly TRBD1 (5 bases). V was cut by 5 bases and J by 0 bases, with 8 bases left in between. In germline, CDR1 is LGHDT, CDR2 YNNKEL (reference sequence). CDR3 length equals 13 residues. CDR3 nucleotide sequence: TGTGCCAGCAGCTTCAGGGTCTCCTACGAGCAGTACTTC. Translated: CASSFRVSYEQYF.

The chain joins TRBV20-1 to TRBJ2-1, with a weak D call TRBD2 (6 bases). Germline V CDR1 and CDR2: DFQATT, SNEGSKA (reference sequence). V shed 0 bases and J shed 0 bases, with 18 bases lying between them. CDR3 length equals 18 residues. The CDR3 bases are TGCAGTGCTAGAGATCCGTTGCGGGAAGGACTCTCCTACAATGAGCAGTTCTTC. Translating gives CSARDPLREGLSYNEQFF.

J is TRBJ2-5 and V is TRBV3-1; no definite D call. Trimming shortened V by 5 bases and J by 7 bases, and 14 bases separated the two germline ends. The germline V gene encodes CDR1 LGHDT and CDR2 YNNKEL (reference sequence). The CDR3 has 13 residues. CDR3 coding DNA: TGTGCCAGCAGCTCTCGATTGCGTAGGACCCAGTACTTC. Protein sequence: CASSSRLRRTQYF.

The rearrangement links TRBV29-1 to TRBJ1-1, with D possibly matching TRBD1 (6 bases). Per germline, CDR1 SQVTM and CDR2 ANQGSEA. This CDR3 contains 16 residues. Trimming left V 7 bases short and J 4 bases short, with 25 bases between. The CDR3 nucleotides are TGCAGCGCCCTGGGGGGGGCTGAGGCCCCGGGCACTGAAGCTTTCTTT. It translates to CSALGGAEAPGTEAFF.

The CDR3 spells CASSLSTGTGANVLTF. The CDR3 DNA is TGTGCCAGCAGCTTATCGACAGGGACTGGGGCCAACGTCCTGACTTTC. This chain connects TRBV7-2 to TRBJ2-6, with 7 bases identical to TRBD1. CDR1 and CDR2 (germline): SGHTA, FQGNSA. V trimming: 2 bases; J trimming: 2 bases; junction bases outside the gene matches: 3. This CDR3 region has 16 residues. The whole variable domain, remainder taken from reference TRBV7-2 and TRBJ2-6, is GAGVSQSPSNKVTEKGKDVELRCDPISGHTALYWYRQSLGQGLEFLIYFQGNSAPDKSGLPSDRFSAERTGGSVSTLTIQRTQQEDSAVYLCASSLSTGTGANVLTFGAGSRLTVL.

This clonotype was picked up a small number of times. Mismatch with germline at one junction end may stem from a read error. The chain uses TRBV7-7 and TRBJ2-1, with D perhaps being TRBD1 or TRBD2 (5 bases each). Germline V gives CDR1 SSHAT, CDR2 FNYEAQ (reference sequence). CDR3 size: 13 residues. CDR3 sequence: CASSLDVGDEQFF. The CDR3, as DNA: TGTGCTAGCAGCTTAGACGTGGGGGATGAGCAGTTCTTC.

The genes are TRBV12-3 or TRBV12-4 and TRBJ1-5, with 9 positions matching TRBD1. V was pared by 11 bases and J by 4 bases, with 15 bases of the junction left unmatched. The CDR3 runs 16 residues. The CDR3 region is CARTGTPGQGNQPQHF. Written as DNA, the CDR3 is TGTGCCCGCACCGGGACCCCGGGACAGGGAAATCAGCCCCAGCATTTT.

This clonotype was detected many times. The chain combines TRBV7-2 with TRBJ2-2; D uncertain. This CDR3 region has 14 residues. The V and J ends lost 5 bases and 11 bases respectively, with 18 bases between them. Germline V gene sequence: CDR1 SGHTA, CDR2 FQGNSA. CDR3 amino acids: CASSLDPERRELFF. CDR3 in DNA: TGTGCCAGCAGCCTCGATCCCGAACGACGTGAGCTGTTTTTT.

V gene TRBV29-1 combines with J gene TRBJ1-2; D is unresolved. The CDR3 totals 12 residues. The V end was cut by 3 bases, the J end by 3 bases, with 8 bases between. Germline CDR1 and CDR2: SQVTM and ANQGSEA. The DNA of the CDR3 is TGCAGCGTTGAGAGTCGGGACTATGGCTACACCTTC. It yields the protein CSVESRDYGYTF.

The J gene is TRBJ1-6, the V gene TRBV20-1; 7 bases line up with TRBD1. Germline CDR1 is DFQATT and CDR2 is SNEGSKA (reference sequence). The J segment lost 12 bases and the V segment lost 3 bases, leaving 11 bases of the junction unmatched. The CDR3 covers 14 residues. For the CDR3, the DNA is TGCAGTGCTAGGGAAGGGGGCGAGTGGAAACCCCTCCACTTT. It yields the protein CSAREGGEWKPLHF.

This clonotype was found many times. This chain connects TRBV7-8 to TRBJ2-3, with 7 bases matching TRBD1. The CDR3 is 15 residues long. V trimming: 1 base; J trimming: 0 bases; junction bases outside the gene matches: 1. CDR1 is SGHVS and CDR2 is FQNEAQ in the germline V gene. Here the CDR3 reads CASSLVTGSTDTQYF. CDR3 sequence (DNA): TGTGCCAGCAGCTTAGTGACAGGGAGCACAGATACGCAGTATTTT.

This clonotype was seen ten or more times. This rearrangement joins TRBV7-2 to TRBJ1-2; D is undetermined. V dropped 2 bases and J dropped 4 bases, with 8 bases sitting between them. The germline V gene has CDR1 SGHTA and CDR2 FQGNSA. This CDR3 has 13 residues. CDR3 nucleotide sequence: TGTGCCAGCAGCTTACAGTCGCTCTATGGCTACACCTTC. Translating it yields CASSLQSLYGYTF.

The chain couples TRBV7-2 to TRBJ1-3; D possibly corresponds to TRBD1 (5 bases). CDR3 length: 15 amino acids. Trimming stripped 6 bases from V and 3 bases from J, with 15 bases between. Germline V gene data show CDR1 as SGHTA and CDR2 as FQGNSA. CDR3 nucleotides: TGTGCCAGCAGTTTCAACCAGGGAATTGGAAACACCATATATTTT. It translates to CASSFNQGIGNTIYF. Based on the CDR3 plus reference TRBV7-2 and TRBJ1-3, the full variable domain is GAGVSQSPSNKVTEKGKDVELRCDPISGHTALYWYRQSLGQGLEFLIYFQGNSAPDKSGLPSDRFSAERTGGSVSTLTIQRTQQEDSAVYLCASSFNQGIGNTIYFGEGSWLTVV.

This chain connects TRBV12-3 or TRBV12-4 to TRBJ1-5; D uncertain. V lost 0 bases and J 1 base, leaving 13 bases between the germline ends. The CDR3 is made up of 17 amino acids. The CDR3 region is CASSLADLERSNQPQHF. The CDR3, as DNA: TGTGCCAGCAGTTTAGCCGATTTGGAGAGGAGCAATCAGCCCCAGCATTTT.

With respect to this clonotype: The junction does not match germline at one end; this may be a read error. This chain connects TRBV27 to TRBJ2-6; no firm D call. The germline V gene has CDR1 MNHEY and CDR2 SMNVEV (reference sequence). The CDR3 is 13 residues long. The CDR3 nucleotides read TGTGCCAGCAGTATATCTGGGGCCAACGTCCTGACTTTC. Translation gives CASSISGANVLTF.

This clonotype came up a few times. This chain joins TRBV7-9 and TRBJ1-1; D unclear. The germline V gene has CDR1 SEHNR and CDR2 FQNEAQ (reference sequence). The CDR3 has 11 residues. The V and J ends lost 5 bases and 7 bases respectively, with 8 bases between them. CDR3 sequence: CASSTGIEAFF. The CDR3, as DNA: TGTGCCAGCAGCACCGGGATTGAAGCTTTCTTT. Full variable domain (missing parts from reference TRBV7-9 and TRBJ1-1): DTGVSQNPRHKITKRGQNVTFRCDPISEHNRLYWYRQTLGQGPEFLTYFQNEAQLEKSRLLSDRFSAERPKGSFSTLEIQRTEQGDSAMYLCASSTGIEAFFGQGTRLTVV.

The V gene is TRBV2, the J gene TRBJ2-7, with 8 positions matching TRBD2. In germline, CDR1 is SNHLY, CDR2 FYNNEI. V shed 10 bases and J 2 bases; nucleotides not matched to a gene: 16. This CDR3 has 16 amino acids. CDR3 region: CANQYRISGDTYEQYF. DNA for the CDR3: TGTGCCAACCAATACCGGATTAGCGGGGATACCTACGAGCAGTACTTC.

This rearrangement joins TRBV9 to TRBJ2-7; tentatively, D is TRBD2 (5 bases). V was trimmed by 0 bases and J by 3 bases, leaving 10 bases between them. Germline V gives CDR1 SGDLS, CDR2 YYNGEE. The CDR3 loop spans 14 amino acids. CDR3 sequence reads: CASSVGDRDYEQYF. The CDR3 DNA follows: TGTGCCAGCAGCGTAGGGGATCGGGACTACGAGCAGTACTTC.